Listed below are T cell receptor beta chains from one sample, sequenced in a study of shared clonotypes between healthy human individuals. Using immunoSEQ multiplex PCR, the repertoire was profiled, and TCRdb retains in-frame clones only, with some absent. In the table there are 950,000 to 1,300,000 clones, roughly 70% of which are singletons. Sequenced: memory CD4+ T cells sorted from blood. The receptors were gathered from a man between 18 and 29 years old in good health. Both conserved end residues are part of each CDR3. The D gene is left open where the match is weak. Expanded clones are given a class, and other clones once, few, many or no size at all.

>TRBV5-5|13|TRBJ1-1|-|-
TGTGCCAGCAGCTTAAGGTTGAACACTGAAGCTTTCTTT
CASSLRLNTEAFF
>TRBV5-6|13|TRBJ1-1|-|-
TGTGCCAGCAGTCGTCTCCTTGGGAATGAAGCTTTCTTT
CASSRLLGNEAFF
>TRBV2|15|TRBJ2-1|-|-
TGTGCCAGCAGTGATGGGGGGGGCGTATACAATGAGCAGTTCTTC
CASSDGGGVYNEQFF
>TRBV6-1|14|TRBJ2-7|TRBD1|-
TGTGCCAGCATTCAACAGGGGGCTCCCTACGAGCAGTACTTC
CASIQQGAPYEQYF
>TRBV2|15|TRBJ2-1|TRBD2|-
TGTGCCAGCAGTGAATCTAGCGGGAGTAGTAATGAGCAGTTCTTC
CASSESSGSSNEQFF
>TRBV6-5|15|TRBJ2-1|TRBD2|-
TGTGCCAGCAGTTCCGGGACTAGTCAGGCGAATGAGCAGTTCTTC
CASSSGTSQANEQFF
>TRBV7-2|12|TRBJ2-5|-|few
TGTGCCAGCAGCTTAGTAGATCGGACCCAGTACTTC
CASSLVDRTQYF
>TRBV7-8|17|TRBJ2-1|-|-
TGTGCCAGCAGCTCGCCCGTAGCGGAGGACCACTACAATGAGCAGTTCTTC
CASSSPVAEDHYNEQFF
>TRBV5-4|15|TRBJ2-7|-|-
TGTGCCAGCAGCTTGGCCGGGCAGGTCGGCTACGAGCAGTACTTC
CASSLAGQVGYEQYF
>TRBV7-2|16|TRBJ2-7|TRBD2|few
TGTGCCAGCAGCTTAGGGACTAGCGGGTTCTCCTACGAGCAGTACTTC
CASSLGTSGFSYEQYF
>TRBV19|16|TRBJ2-3|-|-
TGTGCCAGTAGTAGTCAGGGAGTCGGGTACACAGATACGCAGTATTTT
CASSSQGVGYTDTQYF
>TRBV7-9|15|TRBJ2-7|TRBD1|-
TGTGCCAGCAGCTTACTCCCGGGACAGAGTTACGAGCAGTACTTC
CASSLLPGQSYEQYF
>TRBV25-1|15|TRBJ2-3|-|-
TGTGCCAGCAGTGACCCGAGGGGAGCTGGAGATACGCAGTATTTT
CASSDPRGAGDTQYF
>TRBV6-6|15|TRBJ1-6|TRBD1|-
TGTGCCAGCAGGCGGGACAGGGGTTTAAATTCACCCCTCCACTTT
CASRRDRGLNSPLHF
>TRBV18|14|TRBJ2-2|-|once
TGTGCCAGCTCAGAGGCCGGGACTGGCGGGGAGCTGTTTTTT
CASSEAGTGGELFF